This T cell receptor (beta chain) was found in a study of cytomegalovirus exposure and HLA in healthy donors. At the level of the study: Genetic ancestry analysis placed around 76% of the roughly 400 donors that were genotyped in the Caucasian-associated cluster. Study-wide points: An assumption of roughly uniform sequencing depth across donors underlay the presence/absence analyses. The authors excluded some V segments, including TRBV6-2 and TRBV6-3, as indistinguishable.

Use of 60 Vbeta and 13 Jbeta primers characterized the PCR. Produced via immunoSEQ multiplex PCR; TCRdb's table is partial and in-frame only. Of approximately 60,000 clones listed, about 82% are singletons. Donors were ostensibly healthy at sampling, although undocumented immune exposures were probable. This clone was detected only a few times. The antigen is undetermined. Per germline, CDR1 SGHDN and CDR2 FVKESK. This CDR3 is built from 16 residues. V lost 1 base and J lost 4; bases outside the gene matches: 5. The V call is TRBV14, the J call TRBJ2-1; TRBD2 matches 9 bases. Sequenced input: PBMCs. This sequence was found in a man aged 25 to 40 in good health and CMV-seronegative. The DNA of the CDR3 is TGTGCCAGCAGCCAAGTGGCTAGCGGGACATACAATGAGCAGTTCTTC. This sequence encodes CASSQVASGTYNEQFF.